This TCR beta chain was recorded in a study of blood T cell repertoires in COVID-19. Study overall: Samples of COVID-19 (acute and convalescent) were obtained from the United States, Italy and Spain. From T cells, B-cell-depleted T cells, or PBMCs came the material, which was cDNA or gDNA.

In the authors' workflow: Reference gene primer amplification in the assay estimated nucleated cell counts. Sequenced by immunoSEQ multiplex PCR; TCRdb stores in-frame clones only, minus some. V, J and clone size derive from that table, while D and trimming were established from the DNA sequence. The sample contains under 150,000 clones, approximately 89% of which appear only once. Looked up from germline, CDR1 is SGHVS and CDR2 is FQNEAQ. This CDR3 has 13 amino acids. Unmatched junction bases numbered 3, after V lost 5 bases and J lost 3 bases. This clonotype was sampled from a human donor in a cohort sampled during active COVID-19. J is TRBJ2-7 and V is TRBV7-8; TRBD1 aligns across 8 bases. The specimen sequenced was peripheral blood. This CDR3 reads CASSRTGNYEQYF. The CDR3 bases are TGTGCCAGCAGCCGGACAGGGAACTACGAGCAGTACTTC.